The subject of this entry is one T cell receptor (beta chain). The antigen is unknown. This specimen comes from a study of shared clonotypes between healthy human individuals. In the study overall: Aged between 18 and 49, the donors were a couple of women and a few men. Findings and caveats of the study: Naive subsets generally exceeded memory subsets in estimated richness. Clonotype sharing among donors was thought likely to change with sequencing depth.

This CDR3 comprises 15 residues. Germline V gives CDR1 MDHEN, CDR2 SYDVKM. Trimming took off 5 bases at V and 5 bases at J, with 13 bases between the two ends. Clones were read by immunoSEQ multiplex PCR, and TCRdb kept only the in-frame ones, dropping some. The table records 400,000 to 600,000 clones, 90% to 96% of them present only once. The sequence came from a woman in her twenties or thirties in good health. Material: naive CD4+ T cells sorted from blood. Subset defined: CD45RA+ positively selected. The rearrangement joins TRBV28 to TRBJ2-6; no clear D. The CDR3 loop reads CASSQSVAWANVLTF. CDR3 bases: TGTGCCAGCAGTCAATCCGTAGCCTGGGCCAACGTCCTGACTTTC.